This T cell receptor (beta chain) was found in a study of radiotherapy plus CTLA-4 blockade in lung cancer. Study details: Objective responses were documented in roughly 20% of patients, with disease control in 31%.

CDR3 length equals 15 residues. Trimming took off 2 bases at V and 5 bases at J, with 16 bases between the two ends. Germline lookup yields CDR1 SGHNT and CDR2 YYREEE (reference sequence). Clones were sequenced by immunoSEQ multiplex PCR, and TCRdb holds only the in-frame ones, with some missing. The table records about 94,000 clones, roughly 80% of them present only once. Specimen: peripheral blood, collected from a patient treated with radiotherapy plus ipilimumab. This chain joins TRBV5-4 and TRBJ1-1, with no clear D. The clonotype comes from a human donor with non-small cell lung cancer that progressed on radiotherapy plus ipilimumab. The CDR3 is CASSFGGVRETEAFF. The CDR3 coding sequence is TGTGCCAGCAGCTTCGGCGGGGTGAGGGAAACTGAAGCTTTCTTT. The whole variable domain, remainder taken from reference TRBV5-4 and TRBJ1-1, is ETGVTQSPTHLIKTRGQQVTLRCSSQSGHNTVSWYQQALGQGPQFIFQYYREEENGRGNFPPRFSGLQFPNYSSELNVNALELDDSALYLCASSFGGVRETEAFFGQGTRLTVV.